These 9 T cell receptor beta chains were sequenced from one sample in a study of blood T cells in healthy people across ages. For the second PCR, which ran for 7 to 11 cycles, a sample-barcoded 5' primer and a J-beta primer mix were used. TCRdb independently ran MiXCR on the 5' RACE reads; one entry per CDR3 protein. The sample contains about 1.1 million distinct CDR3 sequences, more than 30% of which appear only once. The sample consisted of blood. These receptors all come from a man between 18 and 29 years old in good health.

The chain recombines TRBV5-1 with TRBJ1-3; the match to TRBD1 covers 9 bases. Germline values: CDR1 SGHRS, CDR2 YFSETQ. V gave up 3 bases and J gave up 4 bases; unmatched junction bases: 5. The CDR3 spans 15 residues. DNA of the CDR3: TGCGCCAGCAGCTCACGGACAGGGGACGGAAACACCATATATTTT. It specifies CASSSRTGDGNTIYF.

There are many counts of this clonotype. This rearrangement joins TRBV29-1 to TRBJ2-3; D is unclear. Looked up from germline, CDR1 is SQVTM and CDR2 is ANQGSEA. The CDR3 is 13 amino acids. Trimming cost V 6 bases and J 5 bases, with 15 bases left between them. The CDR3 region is CSVLTPAQDTQYF. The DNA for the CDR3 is TGCAGCGTATTGACCCCAGCCCAAGATACGCAGTATTTT.

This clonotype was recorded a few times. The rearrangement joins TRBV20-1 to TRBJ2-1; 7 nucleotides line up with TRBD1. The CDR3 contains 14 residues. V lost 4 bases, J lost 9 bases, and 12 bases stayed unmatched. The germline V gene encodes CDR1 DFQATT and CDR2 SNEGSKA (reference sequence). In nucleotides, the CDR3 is TGCAGTGCTACCGGGACAGCAATAAAGATTGAGCAGTTCTTC. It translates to CSATGTAIKIEQFF.

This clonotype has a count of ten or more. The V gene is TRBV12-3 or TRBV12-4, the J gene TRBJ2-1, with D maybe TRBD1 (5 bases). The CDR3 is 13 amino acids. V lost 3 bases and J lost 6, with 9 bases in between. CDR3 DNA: TGTGCCAGCAGTTTTGGGCAGGGCAATGAGCAGTTCTTC. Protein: CASSFGQGNEQFF.

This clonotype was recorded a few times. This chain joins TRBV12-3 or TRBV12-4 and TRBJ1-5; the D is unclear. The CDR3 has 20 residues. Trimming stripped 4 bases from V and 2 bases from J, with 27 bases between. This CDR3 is CASSSVGPAERHSGNQPQHF. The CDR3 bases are TGTGCCAGCAGTTCGGTCGGTCCCGCCGAACGTCATAGTGGCAATCAGCCCCAGCATTTT.

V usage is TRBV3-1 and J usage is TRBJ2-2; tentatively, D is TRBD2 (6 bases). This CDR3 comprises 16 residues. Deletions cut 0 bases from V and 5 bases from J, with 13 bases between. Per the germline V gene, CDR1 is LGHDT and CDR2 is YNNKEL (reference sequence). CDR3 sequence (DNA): TGTGCCAGCAGCCAAGATTCAGGGAGGAGGACCGGGGAGCTGTTTTTT. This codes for CASSQDSGRRTGELFF.

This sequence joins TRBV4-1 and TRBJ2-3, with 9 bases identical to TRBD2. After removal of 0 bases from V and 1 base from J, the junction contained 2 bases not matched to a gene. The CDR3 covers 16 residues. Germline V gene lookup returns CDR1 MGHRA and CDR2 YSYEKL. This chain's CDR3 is CASSQEVAGGTDTQYF. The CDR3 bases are TGCGCCAGCAGCCAAGAGGTAGCGGGGGGCACAGATACGCAGTATTTT.

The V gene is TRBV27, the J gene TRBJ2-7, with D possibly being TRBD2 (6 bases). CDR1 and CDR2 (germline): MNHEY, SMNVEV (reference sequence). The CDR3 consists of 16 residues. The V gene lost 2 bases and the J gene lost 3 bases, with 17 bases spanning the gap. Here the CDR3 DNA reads TGTGCCAGCAGTTTAACGCGGAGGGAGGAGGACTACGAGCAGTACTTC. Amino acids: CASSLTRREEDYEQYF.

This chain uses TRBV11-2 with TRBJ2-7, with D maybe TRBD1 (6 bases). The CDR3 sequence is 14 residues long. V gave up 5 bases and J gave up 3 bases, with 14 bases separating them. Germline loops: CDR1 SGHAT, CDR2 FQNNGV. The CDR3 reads CASSPTGFFYEQYF. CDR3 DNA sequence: TGTGCCAGCAGCCCGACAGGATTTTTCTACGAGCAGTACTTC.